The rows below give T cell receptor beta chains drawn from one sample of a study of identical twins. Using its own MiXCR run on the 5' RACE reads, TCRdb lists one record per CDR3 protein. The sample yields about 1.7 million distinct CDR3 sequences, more than 30% seen once. Sequenced material: cord blood. The receptors were gathered from a newborn girl in good health. The CDR3 runs from the conserved cysteine through the conserved F or W. Each record gives: clone size, V gene, J gene, D gene, CDR3 DNA, CDR3 protein. A D gene is named only where the DNA matches it firmly. Clone size appears in some rows only: once, few, many, or a class for an expanded clone.

.	TRBV6-2/TRBV6-3	TRBJ1-5	.	TGTGCCAGCAGAGCGGGGGCTCAGCCCCAGCATTTT	CASRAGAQPQHF
few	TRBV4-2	TRBJ1-6	.	TGTGCCAGCAGCCAAGTGCGGGTCCATAATTCACCCCTCCACTTT	CASSQVRVHNSPLHF
.	TRBV6-6	TRBJ1-6	.	TGTGCCAGCAGTTATTCGGGTAGAGGGGATAATTCACCCCTCCACTTT	CASSYSGRGDNSPLHF
few	TRBV20-1	TRBJ2-7	TRBD2	TGCAGTGCTAGAGCCGGGACTAGCGGGGCTAGCCAGTACTTC	CSARAGTSGASQYF
few	TRBV12-3/TRBV12-4	TRBJ2-4	TRBD2	TGTGCCAGCAATGTGGCGGGGGGGCCGAACATTCAGTACTTC	CASNVAGGPNIQYF
few	TRBV27	TRBJ2-5	TRBD2	TGTGCCAGCAGTTTATCGGTGGGGCTAGCGGGAGTTCAAGAGACCCAGTACTTC	CASSLSVGLAGVQETQYF
.	TRBV4-1	TRBJ2-2	.	TGCGCCAGCAGCCAAGTTGTTTGGGGCGGGGAGCTGTTTTTT	CASSQVVWGGELFF
.	TRBV12-3/TRBV12-4	TRBJ2-7	.	TGTGTCAGCACCAAACTTCCTTACGAGCAGTACTTC	CVSTKLPYEQYF
few	TRBV6-5	TRBJ1-6	.	TGTGCCAGCAGTTACAGGCAGGGGAATTCACCCCTCCACTTT	CASSYRQGNSPLHF
few	TRBV7-9	TRBJ2-1	TRBD2	TGTGCCAGCAGCTTAGACGGGAGGGCCCACAATGAGCAGTTCTTC	CASSLDGRAHNEQFF
few	TRBV2	TRBJ2-1	TRBD2	TGTGCCAGCAGTTTTGGACTAGCGCCGAACAATGAGCAGTTCTTC	CASSFGLAPNNEQFF
many	TRBV27	TRBJ1-4	TRBD1	TGTGCCAGCAGCCCCCGACAGGGAACTAATGAAAAACTGTTTTTT	CASSPRQGTNEKLFF
.	TRBV10-3	TRBJ2-2	TRBD2	TGTGCCATCAGTTCCGATATATCGTCCGGGACTAGCCGAAACACCGGGGAGCTGTTTTTT	CAISSDISSGTSRNTGELFF
few	TRBV28	TRBJ2-5	.	TGTGCCAGCAGTGGAGTCGTTAGGGCCCAGTACTTC	CASSGVVRAQYF